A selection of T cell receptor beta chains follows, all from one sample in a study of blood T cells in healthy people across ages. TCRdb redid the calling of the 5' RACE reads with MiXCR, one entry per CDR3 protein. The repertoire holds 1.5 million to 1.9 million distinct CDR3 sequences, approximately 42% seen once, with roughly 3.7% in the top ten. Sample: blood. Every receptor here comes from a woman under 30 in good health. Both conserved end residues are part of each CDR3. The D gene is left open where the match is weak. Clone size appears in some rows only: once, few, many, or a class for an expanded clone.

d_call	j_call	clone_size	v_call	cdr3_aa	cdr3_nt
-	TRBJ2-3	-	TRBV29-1	CSVAPKLATDTQYF	TGCAGCGTTGCGCCCAAACTAGCAACAGATACGCAGTATTTT
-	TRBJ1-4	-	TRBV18	CASSHRRLNEKLFF	TGTGCCAGTTCCCATCGGCGGCTCAATGAAAAACTGTTTTTT
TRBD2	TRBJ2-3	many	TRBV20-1	CSARDWVTSGRADTQYF	TGCAGTGCTAGAGATTGGGTGACTAGCGGGCGGGCAGATACGCAGTATTTT
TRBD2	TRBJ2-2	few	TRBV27	CASSSSGDTGELFF	TGTGCCAGCAGTTCCAGCGGGGACACCGGGGAGCTGTTTTTT
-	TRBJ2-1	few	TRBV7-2	CASSLGYLTYNEQFF	TGTGCCAGCAGCTTAGGCTACCTTACGTACAATGAGCAGTTCTTC
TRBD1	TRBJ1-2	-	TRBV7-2	CASSSSRGGDGYTF	TGTGCCAGCAGCTCTTCCAGGGGGGGCGATGGCTACACCTTC
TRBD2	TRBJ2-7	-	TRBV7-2	CASKRGGSTYEQYF	TGTGCCAGCAAACGGGGGGGATCGACCTACGAGCAGTACTTC
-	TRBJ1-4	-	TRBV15	CATSRDRTVGEKLFF	TGTGCCACCAGCAGAGATCGCACCGTGGGGGAAAAACTGTTTTTT
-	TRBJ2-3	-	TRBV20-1	CSAPPRNPYTDTQYF	TGCAGTGCCCCCCCCCGGAACCCTTACACAGATACGCAGTATTTT
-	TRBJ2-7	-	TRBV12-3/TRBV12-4	CASSFVKGAYNEQYF	TGTGCCAGCAGTTTTGTTAAAGGAGCCTACAATGAGCAGTACTTC
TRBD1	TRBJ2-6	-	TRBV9	CASSVEVNRGPGANVLTF	TGTGCCAGCAGCGTAGAGGTTAACAGGGGGCCTGGGGCCAACGTCCTGACTTTC
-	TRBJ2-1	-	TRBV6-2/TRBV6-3	CASSSWGTTYNEQFF	TGTGCCAGCAGTTCTTGGGGGACCACCTACAATGAGCAGTTCTTC